The next 21 T cell receptor beta chains were all read from a single sample in a study of cytomegalovirus exposure and HLA in healthy donors. 60 Vbeta and 13 Jbeta primers were used in PCR. Clones were read by immunoSEQ multiplex PCR, and TCRdb kept only the in-frame ones, dropping some. Here the sample spans 100,000 to 150,000 clones, around four fifths being singletons. Specimen: PBMCs. These receptors all stem from a female donor in good health and CMV-seronegative.

J is TRBJ2-7 and V is TRBV6-5, with a possible D match to TRBD2 (6 bases). Germline lookup yields CDR1 MNHEY and CDR2 SVGAGI. This CDR3 spans 14 amino acids. V was shortened by 5 bases and J by 3 bases, with 14 bases between the two germline ends. In DNA, the CDR3 is TGTGCCAGCAGTCCCGGGACTCTCAACTACGAGCAGTACTTC. Its protein is CASSPGTLNYEQYF.

The chain combines TRBV5-4 with TRBJ2-7; 8 bases match TRBD1. V was pared by 0 bases and J by 3 bases, with 5 bases of the junction left unmatched. Germline V gene data show CDR1 as SGHNT and CDR2 as YYREEE (reference sequence). This CDR3 contains 15 residues. The CDR3 DNA follows: TGTGCCAGCAGCTTGGGTACGGGACAGGACTACGAGCAGTACTTC. Its translation: CASSLGTGQDYEQYF. Combining the CDR3 with reference TRBV5-4 and TRBJ2-7 gives the whole variable domain ETGVTQSPTHLIKTRGQQVTLRCSSQSGHNTVSWYQQALGQGPQFIFQYYREEENGRGNFPPRFSGLQFPNYSSELNVNALELDDSALYLCASSLGTGQDYEQYFGPGTRLTVT.

This clone was recorded a few times. This rearrangement joins TRBV5-6 to TRBJ2-3; 8 bases line up with TRBD2. The J segment lost 2 bases and the V segment lost 3 bases, leaving 8 bases of the junction unmatched. The germline gives CDR1 SGHDT, CDR2 YYEEEE. The CDR3 extends over 16 amino acids. CDR3 protein: CASSSLRLAPTDTQYF. Here the CDR3 DNA reads TGTGCCAGCAGCTCTTTAAGACTAGCGCCCACAGATACGCAGTATTTT.

J is TRBJ1-1 and V is TRBV7-9; TRBD1 aligns across 7 bases. Germline V gives CDR1 SEHNR, CDR2 FQNEAQ (reference sequence). The CDR3 covers 16 residues. V shed 5 bases, J shed 0 bases, and the junction held 9 bases outside the gene matches. CDR3 sequence reads: CASSPEQGPMNTEAFF. In nucleotides, the CDR3 is TGTGCCAGCAGCCCCGAACAGGGGCCTATGAACACTGAAGCTTTCTTT.

The rearrangement links TRBV7-8 to TRBJ1-2, with 7 positions matching TRBD1. Trimming removed 4 bases from V and 4 bases from J; junction bases left unmatched: 12. CDR3 length equals 16 residues. In germline, CDR1 is SGHVS, CDR2 FQNEAQ. The CDR3 DNA sequence: TGTGCCAGCAGCTCATACACCGGGACAGATCTCTATGGCTACACCTTC. Amino acid sequence: CASSSYTGTDLYGYTF.

This chain connects TRBV2 to TRBJ2-7; D is perhaps TRBD1 (6 bases). The germline V gene has CDR1 SNHLY and CDR2 FYNNEI. The V end was cut by 10 bases, the J end by 5 bases, with 12 bases between. This CDR3 is 11 amino acids long. The CDR3 reads CAKGKGDEQYF. The CDR3 coding sequence is TGTGCCAAGGGAAAGGGGGACGAGCAGTACTTC.

The chain combines TRBV5-6 with TRBJ2-3; D ambiguous. This CDR3 is 13 amino acids long. V was pared by 2 bases and J by 14 bases, with 18 bases between. The germline V gene encodes CDR1 SGHDT and CDR2 YYEEEE. DNA of the CDR3: TGTGCCAGCAGCTTAGGTACAGAGCCTCGATGGTATTTT. Residues: CASSLGTEPRWYF.

The genes are TRBV30 and TRBJ1-2; 9 bases are a match to TRBD1. V lost 8 bases and J lost 2; bases outside the gene matches: 9. The CDR3 has 14 residues. Per the germline V gene, CDR1 is GTSNPN and CDR2 is SVGIG (reference sequence). The CDR3 here is CAVRQGGNNYGYTF. The CDR3 coding sequence is TGTGCCGTACGACAGGGGGGCAACAACTATGGCTACACCTTC. Using reference TRBV30 and TRBJ1-2 for the parts outside the CDR3, the full variable domain is SQTIHQWPATLVQPVGSPLSLECTVEGTSNPNLYWYRQAAGRGLQLLFYSVGIGQISSEVPQNLSASRPQDRQFILSSKKLLLSDSGFYLCAVRQGGNNYGYTFGSGTRLTVV.

This clone was detected once. An end of the junction does not agree with germline; a read error may underlie this. J is TRBJ1-2 and V is TRBV12-5; 8 positions agree with TRBD1. CDR3 length equals 12 residues. CDR1 LGHNT and CDR2 FRNRAP come from the germline V gene. CDR3 sequence reads: CASGLGPGQASF. CDR3 bases: TGTGCTAGTGGTTTGGGTCCGGGACAGGCATCCTTC.

This sequence joins TRBV5-1 and TRBJ2-3, with 9 bases matching TRBD2. In germline, CDR1 is SGHRS, CDR2 YFSETQ. The CDR3 extends over 17 amino acids. After removal of 0 bases from V and 1 base from J, the junction contained 6 bases not matched to a gene. The CDR3 spells CASSLGSASGGTDTQYF. The CDR3 DNA follows: TGCGCCAGCAGCTTGGGATCGGCTAGCGGGGGCACAGATACGCAGTATTTT.

The CDR3: CAIKKDRALQTTYEQYF. In DNA, the CDR3 is TGTGCCATCAAAAAGGACAGGGCTCTCCAAACCACCTACGAGCAGTACTTC. The genes are TRBV10-3 and TRBJ2-7; TRBD1 agrees at 8 bases. V was pared by 7 bases and J by 2 bases, with 16 bases of the junction left unmatched. This CDR3 region has 17 residues. CDR1 is ENHRY, CDR2 SYGVKD, per germline.

This chain connects TRBV14 to TRBJ2-3; 9 bases line up with TRBD1. This CDR3 comprises 15 residues. V gave up 6 bases and J gave up 0 bases; unmatched junction bases: 4. Germline V gene data show CDR1 as SGHDN and CDR2 as FVKESK. The CDR3 region has the DNA TGTGCCAGCAGGCAGGGACAGGGAAGCACAGATACGCAGTATTTT. This sequence encodes CASRQGQGSTDTQYF.

The chain is built from TRBV19 and TRBJ2-1, with D perhaps TRBD1 (6 bases). Per germline, CDR1 LNHDA and CDR2 SQIVND (reference sequence). The CDR3 runs 12 residues. The CDR3 reads CATTGSYNEQFF. In DNA form, the CDR3 reads TGTGCGACGACAGGCTCCTACAATGAGCAGTTCTTC.

The chain carries TRBV7-2 and TRBJ2-7, with D perhaps matching TRBD2 (5 bases). The CDR3 consists of 14 residues. Per the germline V gene, CDR1 is SGHTA and CDR2 is FQGNSA. The V end was cut by 7 bases, the J end by 6 bases, with 19 bases between. In DNA, the CDR3 is TGTGCCAGCACCCTATCCCCGACTATTTCCGAGCAGTACTTC. This encodes CASTLSPTISEQYF.

The chain links TRBV5-1 to TRBJ2-7; D possibly corresponds to TRBD2 (6 bases). This CDR3 has 15 residues. Per the germline V gene, CDR1 is SGHRS and CDR2 is YFSETQ. Trimming took off 0 bases at V and 2 bases at J, with 12 bases between the two ends. The CDR3 is CASSLGGTVTYEQYF. The CDR3 coding sequence is TGCGCCAGCAGCTTGGGCGGGACGGTGACCTACGAGCAGTACTTC.

This clone was counted between two and nine times. The genes are TRBV7-2 and TRBJ2-5, with D perhaps matching TRBD2 (6 bases). CDR3 length: 14 residues. Trimming stripped 3 bases from V and 3 bases from J, with 11 bases between. Germline assignment: CDR1 SGHTA and CDR2 FQGNSA. The CDR3 loop is CASSFQGGEETQYF. CDR3 coding DNA: TGTGCCAGCAGCTTTCAAGGAGGGGAAGAGACCCAGTACTTC.

The V gene is TRBV11-2, the J gene TRBJ2-3; tentatively, D is TRBD2 (6 bases). CDR3 length: 13 residues. Trimming took 4 bases from V and 5 from J, leaving 10 bases between them. The germline V gene encodes CDR1 SGHAT and CDR2 FQNNGV. As DNA, the CDR3 is TGTGCCAGCAGCTCGCAGGGAGGAGATACGCAGTATTTT. Amino acids: CASSSQGGDTQYF.

The CDR3 region is CASSDQRLGTDTQYF. CDR3 nucleotides: TGTGCCAGCAGTGATCAACGGTTGGGCACAGATACGCAGTATTTT. The chain has TRBV2 and TRBJ2-3; D not certain. With 3 bases removed from V and 1 base from J, the gap between germline ends came to 11 bases. The germline V gene encodes CDR1 SNHLY and CDR2 FYNNEI. The CDR3 covers 15 residues.

The chain has TRBV5-8 and TRBJ2-3; 11 bases agree with TRBD2. V gave up 3 bases and J gave up 0 bases; unmatched junction bases: 9. This CDR3 comprises 18 residues. Germline V CDR1 and CDR2: SGHTS, YDEGEE. The CDR3 sequence: CASSWAGTSGSSTDTQYF. In DNA, the CDR3 is TGTGCCAGCAGCTGGGCCGGGACTAGCGGAAGCAGCACAGATACGCAGTATTTT.

V usage is TRBV6-4 and J usage is TRBJ1-5; D is perhaps TRBD1 (6 bases). Deletions cut 6 bases from V and 0 bases from J, with 12 bases between. The CDR3 runs 15 residues. Per the germline V gene, CDR1 is MRHNA and CDR2 is SNTAGT. The CDR3 sequence is CASREQGYSNQPQHF. CDR3 coding DNA: TGTGCCAGCAGGGAACAGGGTTATAGCAATCAGCCCCAGCATTTT.

J is TRBJ1-5 and V is TRBV7-8; D uncertain. CDR3 length equals 15 residues. The germline CDR1 and CDR2 sequences are SGHVS and FQNEAQ. V lost 1 base, J lost 3 bases, and 10 bases lay in between. The CDR3 DNA reads TGTGCCAGCAGCTTAGTTCCGGGAAACAATCAGCCCCAGCATTTT. Translated, it gives CASSLVPGNNQPQHF.